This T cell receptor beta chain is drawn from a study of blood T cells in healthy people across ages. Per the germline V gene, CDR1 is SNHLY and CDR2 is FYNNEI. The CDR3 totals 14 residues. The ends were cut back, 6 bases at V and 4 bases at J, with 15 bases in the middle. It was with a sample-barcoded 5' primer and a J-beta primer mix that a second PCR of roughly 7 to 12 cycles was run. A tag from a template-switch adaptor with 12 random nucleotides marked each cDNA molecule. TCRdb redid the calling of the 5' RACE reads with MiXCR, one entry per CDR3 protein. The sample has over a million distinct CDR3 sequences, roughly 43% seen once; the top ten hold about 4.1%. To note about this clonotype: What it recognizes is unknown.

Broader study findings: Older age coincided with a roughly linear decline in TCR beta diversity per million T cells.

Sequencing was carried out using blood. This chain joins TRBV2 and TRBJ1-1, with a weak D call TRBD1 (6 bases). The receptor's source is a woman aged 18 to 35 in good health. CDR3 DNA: TGTGCCAGCAGCCAGAGCCAGGGGATCACTGAAGCTTTCTTT. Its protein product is CASSQSQGITEAFF.